This paragraph reports one T cell receptor (beta chain). This entry comes from a study of identical twins. CDR3 length: 15 residues. TCRdb ran MiXCR on the 5' RACE reads and lists one entry per CDR3 protein. This table has roughly 750,000 distinct CDR3 sequences, 21% appearing once. The data also belong to a second study, concerning T cells expressing NK-cell markers.

The source is a woman between 18 and 29 years old in good health. The source material was PBMCs. The gene calls are TRBV21-1 and TRBJ2-5; the table's D call of TRBD2 was not tested on the DNA. TRBV21-1 is given as a pseudogene. The chain's CDR3 is CASSKEGPPGETQYF. The DNA of the CDR3 is TGTGCCAGCAGCAAAGAGGGACCCCCCGGGGAGACCCAGTACTTC.